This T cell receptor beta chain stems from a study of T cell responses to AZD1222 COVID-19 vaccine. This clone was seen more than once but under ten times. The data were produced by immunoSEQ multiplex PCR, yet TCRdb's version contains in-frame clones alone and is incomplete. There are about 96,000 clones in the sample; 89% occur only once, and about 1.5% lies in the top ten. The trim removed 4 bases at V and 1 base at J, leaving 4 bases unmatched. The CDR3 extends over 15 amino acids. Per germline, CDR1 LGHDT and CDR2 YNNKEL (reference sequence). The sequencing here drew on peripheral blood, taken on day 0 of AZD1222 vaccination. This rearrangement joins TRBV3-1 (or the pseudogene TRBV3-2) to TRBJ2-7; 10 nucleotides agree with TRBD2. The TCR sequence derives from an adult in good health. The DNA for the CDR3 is TGTGCCAGCAGCCGGACTAGCGGAGATTCCTACGAGCAGTACTTC. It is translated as CASSRTSGDSYEQYF.